These T cell receptor beta chains were read from a single sample in a study of T cell changes during pregnancy in multiple sclerosis. Sequencing used immunoSEQ multiplex PCR; TCRdb keeps in-frame clones, though not all of them. This sample yields tens of thousands of clones, of which roughly 87% are seen a single time; approximately 7.9% belongs to the top ten. Sequenced here: CD8+ T cells from peripheral blood mononuclear cells, sampled before pregnancy. The receptors shown here come from a female donor with multiple sclerosis, enrolled in a pregnancy study. Both conserved end residues are part of each CDR3.

V	J	CDR3
TRBV29-1	TRBJ2-7	CSVVGGTYEQYF
TRBV2	TRBJ1-4	CASSDAYLNEKLFF
TRBV4-2	TRBJ2-1	CASSQGGGSGYEQFF
TRBV7-3	TRBJ1-1	CASSEIGGGNTEAFF
TRBV4-2	TRBJ1-1	CASSPRFRGEEAFF
TRBV9	TRBJ2-1	CASSGQRGGRGTPTSYNEQFF
TRBV7-9	TRBJ2-5	CASSPPTGQPQETQYF
TRBV6-5	TRBJ1-6	CASSYPGFYSPLHF
TRBV6-5	TRBJ1-1	CASSPGTGGTEAFF
TRBV2	TRBJ1-2	CASSEIQGSEFSYGYTF
TRBV5-1	TRBJ2-7	CASSWSGQGYEQYF
TRBV11-2	TRBJ2-5	CASSSPWASGNQETQYF
TRBV18	TRBJ1-2	CASHRQGADGYTF
TRBV27	TRBJ2-1	CASSPDRGVYNEQFF
TRBV5-6	TRBJ1-1	CASSLVSSGFNTEAFF
TRBV16	TRBJ1-2	CASSQWSIDRARGYGYTF
TRBV19	TRBJ2-1	CASSEQGNYNEQFF
TRBV28	TRBJ2-1	CASSLLTGTGYEQFF
TRBV4-1	TRBJ2-3	CASSLLGATDTQYF
TRBV11-2	TRBJ1-2	CASSLTDYGYTF
TRBV30	TRBJ2-7	CAWSLLANNEQYF
TRBV27	TRBJ2-7	CASSSSSAPHEQYF
TRBV7-9	TRBJ2-4	CASSLVGTGLNIQYF
TRBV25-1	TRBJ2-1	CASTKTEYNEQFF
TRBV7-9	TRBJ2-1	CASSLPSGSHYNEQFF
TRBV4-3	TRBJ1-2	CASSQDTVFYGYTF
TRBV4-3	TRBJ2-3	CASSQDSAGSTDTQYF
TRBV25-1	TRBJ2-2	CASSVREVDTGELFF
TRBV7-2	TRBJ2-1	CASSLPPIFEQFF
TRBV10-3	TRBJ1-2	CAISDDRAGGYGYTF
TRBV19	TRBJ2-2	CAAGRLTGQGTGELFF
TRBV19	TRBJ1-6	CASSFRDTNNSPLHF
TRBV7-3	TRBJ2-3	CASSPGTATDTQYF
TRBV14	TRBJ2-2	CASSQDRPTGLAYTGELFF
TRBV9	TRBJ2-5	CASSPHEGGLAGSETQYF
TRBV11-2	TRBJ2-2	CASSLEGEGTHTGELFF
TRBV15	TRBJ1-6	CATSGRELPSPLHF
TRBV4-2	TRBJ2-1	CASSQVFAGTGYNEQFF
TRBV5-1	TRBJ2-1	CASSKGTGDQTYNEQFF
TRBV27	TRBJ1-1	CASSLLGGEAFF
TRBV7-9	TRBJ2-1	CASLEQGMAVSNEQFF
TRBV15	TRBJ2-7	CATSRGLAGGPSYEQYF
TRBV6-6	TRBJ2-1	CASSSPFQRENEQFF
TRBV4-1	TRBJ2-1	CASSQEPGYNEQFF
TRBV7-8	TRBJ1-1	CASSLAVHANTEAFF
TRBV28	TRBJ2-7	CASSLPYGPYEQYF
TRBV7-6	TRBJ2-3	CASSLAPGLDTDTQYF
TRBV30	TRBJ1-6	CAWSPRDILFSSYNSPLHF
TRBV11-3	TRBJ1-1	CASSLLWTGETEAFF
TRBV7-9	TRBJ2-7	CASSQGSSYEQYF
TRBV6-4	TRBJ2-1	CASSPGTEINEQFF
TRBV7-2	TRBJ1-2	CASSSSFRVPHGYTF